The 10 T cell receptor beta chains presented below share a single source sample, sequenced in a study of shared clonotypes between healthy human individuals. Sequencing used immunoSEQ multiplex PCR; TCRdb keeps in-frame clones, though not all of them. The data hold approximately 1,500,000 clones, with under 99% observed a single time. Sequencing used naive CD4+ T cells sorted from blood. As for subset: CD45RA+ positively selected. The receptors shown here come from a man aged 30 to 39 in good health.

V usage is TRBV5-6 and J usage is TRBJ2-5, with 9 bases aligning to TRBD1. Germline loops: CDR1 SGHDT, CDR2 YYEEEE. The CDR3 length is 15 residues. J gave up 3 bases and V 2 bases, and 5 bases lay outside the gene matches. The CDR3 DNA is TGTGCCAGCAGCTTAGATGGACAGGGGAAAGAGACCCAGTACTTC. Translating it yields CASSLDGQGKETQYF. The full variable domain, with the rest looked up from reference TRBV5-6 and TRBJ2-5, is DAGVTQSPTHLIKTRGQQVTLRCSPKSGHDTVSWYQQALGQGPQFIFQYYEEEERQRGNFPDRFSGHQFPNYSSELNVNALLLGDSALYLCASSLDGQGKETQYFGPGTRLLVL.

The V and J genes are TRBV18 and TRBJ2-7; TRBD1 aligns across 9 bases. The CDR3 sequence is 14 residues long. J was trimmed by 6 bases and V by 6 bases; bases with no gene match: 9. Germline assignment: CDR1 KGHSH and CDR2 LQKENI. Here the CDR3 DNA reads TGTGCCAGCTCTCCGGGACAGGGTATACCCGAGCAGTACTTC. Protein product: CASSPGQGIPEQYF. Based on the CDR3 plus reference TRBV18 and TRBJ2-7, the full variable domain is NAGVMQNPRHLVRRRGQEARLRCSPMKGHSHVYWYRQLPEEGLKFMVYLQKENIIDESGMPKERFSAEFPKEGPSILRIQQVVRGDSAAYFCASSPGQGIPEQYFGPGTRLTVT.

The CDR3 spells CASSQDLVGLANEQFF. The CDR3 region has the DNA TGTGCCAGCAGCCAAGATTTGGTAGGGCTTGCGAATGAGCAGTTCTTC. This rearrangement joins TRBV14 to TRBJ2-1; no reliable D call. The V gene's germline CDR1 is SGHDN and CDR2 FVKESK. With 0 bases removed from V and 7 bases from J, the gap between germline ends came to 16 bases. The length of the CDR3 is 16 residues.

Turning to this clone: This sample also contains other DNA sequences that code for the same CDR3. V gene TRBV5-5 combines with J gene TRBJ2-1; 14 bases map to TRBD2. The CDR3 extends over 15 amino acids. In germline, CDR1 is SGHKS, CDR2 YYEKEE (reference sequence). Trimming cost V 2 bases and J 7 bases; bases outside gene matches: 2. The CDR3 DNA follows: TGTGCCAGCAGCTTAGGGACTAGCGGGAGAAATGAGCAGTTCTTC. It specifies CASSLGTSGRNEQFF.

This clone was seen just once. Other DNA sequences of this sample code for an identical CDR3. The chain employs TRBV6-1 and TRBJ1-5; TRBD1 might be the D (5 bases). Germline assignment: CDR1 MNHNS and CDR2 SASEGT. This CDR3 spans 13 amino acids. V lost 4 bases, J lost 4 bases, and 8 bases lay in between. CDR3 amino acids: CASSVTGNQPQHF. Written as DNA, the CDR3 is TGTGCCAGCAGTGTTACAGGAAATCAGCCCCAGCATTTT.

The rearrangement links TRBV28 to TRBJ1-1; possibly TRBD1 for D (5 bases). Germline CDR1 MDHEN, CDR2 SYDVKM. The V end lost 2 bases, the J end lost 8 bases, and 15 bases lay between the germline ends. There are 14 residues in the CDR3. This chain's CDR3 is CASSLQGLRLEAFF. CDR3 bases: TGTGCCAGCAGTTTACAGGGTCTACGATTGGAAGCTTTCTTT.

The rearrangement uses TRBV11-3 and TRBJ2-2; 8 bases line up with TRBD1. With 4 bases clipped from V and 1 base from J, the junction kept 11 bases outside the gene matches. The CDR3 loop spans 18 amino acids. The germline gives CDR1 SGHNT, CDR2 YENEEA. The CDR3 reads CASSSRGRTGLNTGELFF. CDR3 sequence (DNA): TGTGCCAGCAGCTCCCGTGGACGGACAGGGTTGAACACCGGGGAGCTGTTTTTT.

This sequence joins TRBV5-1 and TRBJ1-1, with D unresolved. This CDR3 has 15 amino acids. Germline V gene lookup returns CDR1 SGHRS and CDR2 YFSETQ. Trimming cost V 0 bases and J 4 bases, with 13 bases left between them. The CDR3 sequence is CASSLEMGISTEAFF. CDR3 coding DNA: TGCGCCAGCAGCTTGGAAATGGGTATTAGCACTGAAGCTTTCTTT.

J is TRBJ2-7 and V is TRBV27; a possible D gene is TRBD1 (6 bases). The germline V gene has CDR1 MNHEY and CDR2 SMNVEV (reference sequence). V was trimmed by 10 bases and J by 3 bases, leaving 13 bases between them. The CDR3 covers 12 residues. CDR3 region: CATRTVRYEQYF. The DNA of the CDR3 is TGTGCCACCAGGACAGTCCGCTACGAGCAGTACTTC.

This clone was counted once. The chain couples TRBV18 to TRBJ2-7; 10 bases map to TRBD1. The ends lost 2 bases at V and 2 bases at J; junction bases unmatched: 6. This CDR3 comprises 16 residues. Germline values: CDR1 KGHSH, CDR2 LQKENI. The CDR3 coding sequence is TGTGCCAGCTCACCATCGCCCGGGACAGGGGCCTACGAGCAGTACTTC. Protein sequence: CASSPSPGTGAYEQYF.